These 10 T cell receptor beta chains came from one sample sequenced in a study of T-cell memory formation after mild COVID-19. TCRdb re-called the 5' RACE reads with MiXCR, one entry per CDR3 protein. The table records fewer than 700,000 distinct CDR3 sequences, approximately 18% of them present only once. Source material: PBMCs or a T cell subset sorted from them (not recorded which). All receptors derive from an adult woman who had mild COVID-19 (a few samples of this study predate the infection). Cell type and time point are not known.

This rearrangement joins TRBV11-1 to TRBJ2-7, with TRBD1 identical over 7 bases. J gave up 3 bases and V 5 bases, and 7 bases lay outside the gene matches. The CDR3 is made up of 14 amino acids. Per the germline V gene, CDR1 is SGHAT and CDR2 is FQDESV (reference sequence). The CDR3 nucleotides read TGTGCCAGCAGCCCACTCGGGACAGACTACGAGCAGTACTTC. As protein: CASSPLGTDYEQYF. Variable domain in full (rest from reference TRBV11-1 and TRBJ2-7): EAEVAQSPRYKITEKSQAVAFWCDPISGHATLYWYRQILGQGPELLVQFQDESVVDDSQLPKDRFSAERLKGVDSTLKIQPAELGDSAMYLCASSPLGTDYEQYFGPGTRLTVT.

In this sample, this clonotype turned up a few times. The chain links TRBV12-3 or TRBV12-4 to TRBJ2-3; no firm D call. The CDR3 consists of 16 residues. Trimming pared 3 bases from V and 0 bases from J, leaving 13 bases between. As DNA, the CDR3 is TGTGCCAGCAGTTTTCGTCAGAAGTTTAGCACAGATACGCAGTATTTT. This encodes CASSFRQKFSTDTQYF.

V and J are TRBV20-1 and TRBJ2-2, with D maybe TRBD1 (5 bases). This CDR3 is built from 13 residues. CDR1 is DFQATT, CDR2 SNEGSKA, per germline (reference sequence). Deletions cut 6 bases from V and 3 bases from J, with 11 bases between. CDR3 in DNA: TGCAGTGCCAGGGTGGGGTACACCGGGGAGCTGTTTTTT. Translating gives CSARVGYTGELFF.

Only a few counts were recorded for this clonotype. The V and J genes are TRBV5-1 and TRBJ1-2; D perhaps matches TRBD1 (5 bases). CDR1 is SGHRS, CDR2 YFSETQ, per germline. This CDR3 comprises 15 residues. The V end was cut by 2 bases, the J end by 1 base, with 12 bases between. The CDR3 sequence is CASSLRDGDNYGYTF. CDR3 DNA sequence: TGCGCCAGCAGCTTACGGGACGGCGATAACTATGGCTACACCTTC.

CDR3 nucleotide sequence: TGTGCCTCCAGCGGCCCTGGGGTAGGGTCGGGTACTGAAGCTTTCTTT. This gives the protein CASSGPGVGSGTEAFF. The rearrangement uses TRBV5-4 and TRBJ1-1; D is unresolved. With 10 bases removed from V and 5 bases from J, the gap between germline ends came to 27 bases. Germline V gene sequence: CDR1 SGHNT, CDR2 YYREEE (reference sequence). CDR3 length: 16 residues.

The table lists this clonotype with a few counts. This chain connects TRBV7-3 to TRBJ2-1, with a weak D call TRBD1 (6 bases). Germline V gene lookup returns CDR1 SGHTA and CDR2 FQGTGA. CDR3 length: 16 amino acids. Trimming cost V 6 bases and J 3 bases, with 18 bases left between them. The CDR3 reads CASSQGRAEYYNEQFF. The CDR3 nucleotides are TGTGCCAGCAGTCAGGGGAGAGCGGAATACTACAATGAGCAGTTCTTC.

This clonotype was seen ten or more times. Mismatch with germline at one junction end may stem from a read error. V gene TRBV5-1 combines with J gene TRBJ2-3; no clear D. The CDR3 has 11 residues. Germline CDR1 is SGHRS and CDR2 is YFSETQ. The CDR3 bases are TGTGCCAGCAGCTTCACAGATACGCAGTATTTT. Its protein product is CASSFTDTQYF.

This clonotype was observed a few times. This chain joins TRBV27 and TRBJ1-2, with D maybe TRBD1 (5 bases). The germline CDR1 and CDR2 sequences are MNHEY and SMNVEV (reference sequence). The ends were cut back, 2 bases at V and 8 bases at J, with 12 bases in the middle. The CDR3 contains 13 residues. For the CDR3, the DNA is TGTGCCAGCAGTTTACGGGCAGGGACGGGCTACACCTTC. Translation gives CASSLRAGTGYTF.

V gene TRBV5-1 combines with J gene TRBJ2-5; the D is unclear. The CDR3 has 13 amino acids. V gave up 2 bases and J gave up 5 bases, with 10 bases separating them. The germline V gene has CDR1 SGHRS and CDR2 YFSETQ. This CDR3 reads CASSLWGTETQYF. CDR3 coding DNA: TGCGCCAGCAGCTTATGGGGAACGGAGACCCAGTACTTC.

This clonotype occurred a few times. The chain combines TRBV7-9 with TRBJ2-1; 11 bases are shared with TRBD2. The V and J ends lost 5 bases and 5 bases, in that order; junction bases with no gene match: 8. The CDR3 consists of 16 residues. Germline CDR1 reads SEHNR; CDR2 reads FQNEAQ (reference sequence). The chain's CDR3 is CASSGTSGGLNNEQFF. CDR3 nucleotides: TGTGCCAGCAGCGGAACTAGCGGGGGACTAAACAATGAGCAGTTCTTC.